These 6 T cell receptor beta chains came from one sample sequenced in a study of cytomegalovirus exposure and HLA in healthy donors. This PCR relied on a set of 60 Vbeta primers and 13 Jbeta primers. Only in-frame clones appear in the TCRdb table, and some are missing; sequencing was by immunoSEQ multiplex PCR. The sample contains about 91,000 clones, around 59% of which appear only once. Specimen: PBMCs. Receptors originate from a human donor in good health.

This CDR3 is CASSSFRGGYTF. As DNA, the CDR3 is TGTGCCAGTAGCTCATTCAGGGGGGGCTACACCTTC. The chain carries TRBV19 and TRBJ1-2; TRBD1 aligns across 7 bases. Germline V lookup: CDR1 LNHDA, CDR2 SQIVND (reference sequence). The CDR3 extends over 12 amino acids. After removal of 6 bases from V and 8 bases from J, the junction contained 6 bases not matched to a gene.

This clone was picked up one time. The chain is built from TRBV6-6 and TRBJ1-1, with TRBD1 matching 7 bases. CDR1 and CDR2 (germline): MNHNY, SVGAGI (reference sequence). This CDR3 has 15 residues. V lost 7 bases and J lost 6; bases outside the gene matches: 14. As DNA, the CDR3 is TGTGCCAGCACTCCTCGGGACAGTCGAATCGCTGAAGCTTTCTTT. Protein sequence: CASTPRDSRIAEAFF.

This clone appeared a few times. The same CDR3 can be traced to other DNA sequences in this sample. The J gene is TRBJ2-7, the V gene TRBV6-1; TRBD1 matches at 7 bases. This CDR3 spans 13 amino acids. Looked up from germline, CDR1 is MNHNS and CDR2 is SASEGT. Trimming cost V 6 bases and J 1 base; bases outside gene matches: 3. CDR3: CASSSDRSYEQYF. CDR3 nucleotide sequence: TGTGCCAGCAGCTCGGACAGGTCCTACGAGCAGTACTTC.

The rearrangement uses TRBV7-8 and TRBJ1-1; 10 bases align to TRBD1. J lost 5 bases, V lost 5 bases, and 8 bases had no gene match. The CDR3 runs to 15 residues. Germline CDR1 reads SGHVS; CDR2 reads FQNEAQ. CDR3 amino acids: CASSAMTGGLTEAFF. The CDR3 DNA is TGTGCCAGCAGCGCCATGACAGGGGGCTTAACTGAAGCTTTCTTT.

The CDR3 nucleotides are TGCGCCAGCAGCCAAGGAGAGACTAGCGGGGGTGTGGTCTATACGCAGTATTTT. It specifies CASSQGETSGGVVYTQYF. The chain recombines TRBV4-1 with TRBJ2-3, with TRBD2 matching 12 bases. The J segment lost 7 bases and the V segment lost 1 base, leaving 12 bases of the junction unmatched. The germline V gene encodes CDR1 MGHRA and CDR2 YSYEKL. There are 18 residues in the CDR3.

This chain uses TRBV4-3 with TRBJ2-3, with D perhaps matching TRBD2 (5 bases). The CDR3 is 14 amino acids. V was pared by 1 base and J by 3 bases, with 8 bases between. CDR1 and CDR2 from the germline V gene are LGHNA and YSLEER. DNA of the CDR3: TGCGCCAGCAGCCAAGGGACTCCTACAGATACGCAGTATTTT. This codes for CASSQGTPTDTQYF.